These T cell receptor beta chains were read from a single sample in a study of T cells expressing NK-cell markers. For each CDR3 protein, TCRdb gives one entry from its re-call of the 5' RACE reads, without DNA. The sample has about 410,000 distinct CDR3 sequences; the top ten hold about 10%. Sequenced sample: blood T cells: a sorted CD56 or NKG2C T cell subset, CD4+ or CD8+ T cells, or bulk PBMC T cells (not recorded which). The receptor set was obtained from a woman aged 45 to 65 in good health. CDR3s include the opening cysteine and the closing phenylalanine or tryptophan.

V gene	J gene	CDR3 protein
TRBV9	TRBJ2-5	CASSVTGTGGYQETQYF
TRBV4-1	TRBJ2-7	CASSQWTSGSREQYF
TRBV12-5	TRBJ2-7	CASGLGRGNEQYF
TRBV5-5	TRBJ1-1	CASSLIVRGHTEAFF
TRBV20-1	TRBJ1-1	CSAGRRGGNGEAFF
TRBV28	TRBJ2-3	CASSRDRGQADTQYF
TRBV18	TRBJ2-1	CASSPSSGMRDEQFF
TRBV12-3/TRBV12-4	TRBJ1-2	CATTPIPNYGYTF
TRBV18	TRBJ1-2	CASSPVQGGYGYTF
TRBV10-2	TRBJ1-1	CASRDRARMNTEAFF
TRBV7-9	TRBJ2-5	CASSSGWRATQYF
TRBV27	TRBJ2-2	CASSSIGTANTGELFF
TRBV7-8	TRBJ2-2	CASSYGRFANTGELFF
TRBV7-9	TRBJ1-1	CASSPTNTEAFF
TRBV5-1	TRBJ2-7	CASSLMPSSTSGSSYEQYF
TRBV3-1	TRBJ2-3	CASSFLTRTDTQYF
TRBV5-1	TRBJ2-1	CASRGGYRGAFSYNEQFF
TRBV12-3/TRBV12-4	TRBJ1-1	CAAVNRAQRAFF
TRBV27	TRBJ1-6	CASSNGGSPLHF
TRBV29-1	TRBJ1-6	CSASWGINSPLHF
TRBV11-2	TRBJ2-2	CASSSKTGDTGELFF
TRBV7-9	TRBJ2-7	CASSFSVGNEQYF
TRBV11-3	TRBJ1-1	CASSGSRRGPKGAFF
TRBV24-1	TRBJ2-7	CATSDLTGYEQYF
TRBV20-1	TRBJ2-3	CSASILAGGLSTDTQYF
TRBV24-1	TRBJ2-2	CATSDPDRGNTGELFF
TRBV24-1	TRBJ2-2	CATSDAVFAGELFF
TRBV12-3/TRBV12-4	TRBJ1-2	CASTTGFSGYTF
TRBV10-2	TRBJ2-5	CASRPGLAGLQETQYF
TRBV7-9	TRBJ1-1	CASSPSGTGAGSTEAFF
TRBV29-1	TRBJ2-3	CSVPIGGSTDTQYF
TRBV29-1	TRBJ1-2	CSVELGQEHYGYTF
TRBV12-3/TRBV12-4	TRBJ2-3	CASSRGLAGAGDTQYF
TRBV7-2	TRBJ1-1	CASSGEAQGPGALNTEAFF
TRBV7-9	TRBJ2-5	CASSFQQTQYF
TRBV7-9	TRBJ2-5	CASSPRKKLAGGLETQYF
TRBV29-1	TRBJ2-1	CSVGWSVWNNEQFF
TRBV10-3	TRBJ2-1	CAISDSGRAGDEQFF